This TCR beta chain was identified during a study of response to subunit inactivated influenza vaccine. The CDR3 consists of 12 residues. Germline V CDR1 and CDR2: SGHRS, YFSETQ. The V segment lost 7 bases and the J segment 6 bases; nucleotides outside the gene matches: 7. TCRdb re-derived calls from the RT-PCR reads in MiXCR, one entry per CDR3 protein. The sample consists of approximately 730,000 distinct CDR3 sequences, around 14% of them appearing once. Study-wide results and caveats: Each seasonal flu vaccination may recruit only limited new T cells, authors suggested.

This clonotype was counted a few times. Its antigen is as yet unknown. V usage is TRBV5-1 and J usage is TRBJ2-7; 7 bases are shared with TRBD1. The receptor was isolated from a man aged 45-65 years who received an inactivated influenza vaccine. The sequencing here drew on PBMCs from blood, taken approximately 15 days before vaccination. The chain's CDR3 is CASGPTGSEQYF. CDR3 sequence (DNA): TGCGCCAGCGGACCGACAGGGAGCGAGCAGTACTTC.